This passage covers 19 T cell receptor beta chains from one sample sequenced in a study of T cells expressing NK-cell markers. TCRdb re-called the 5' RACE reads and catalogs CDR3 proteins one per entry, DNA excluded. Recorded for this sample: 350,000 to 450,000 distinct CDR3 sequences. The specimen sequenced was blood T cells: a sorted CD56 or NKG2C T cell subset, CD4+ or CD8+ T cells, or bulk PBMC T cells (not recorded which). Every receptor here comes from a man between 18 and 69 years old in good health.

V and J are TRBV4-2 and TRBJ1-3. Germline V gives CDR1 LGHNA, CDR2 YNFKEQ. This CDR3 has 16 residues. The CDR3: CASSQDSRRVGNTIYF.

The chain is built from TRBV20-1 and TRBJ1-6; TCRdb picks TRBD1, but there is no DNA to check that call. CDR3 length equals 15 residues. CDR1 is DFQATT, CDR2 SNEGSKA, per germline (reference sequence). CDR3 residues: CSARELRQGDTPLHF.

The chain has TRBV28 and TRBJ2-7. The germline V gene has CDR1 MDHEN and CDR2 SYDVKM. The CDR3 loop spans 15 amino acids. CDR3 protein: CASRTRRRELYEQYF.

V usage is TRBV6-1 and J usage is TRBJ2-2. This CDR3 is 12 amino acids long. Germline V gene lookup returns CDR1 MNHNS and CDR2 SASEGT. This chain's CDR3 is CASMSRTGELFF.

V usage is TRBV15 and J usage is TRBJ2-2; as DNA is missing, the TRBD1 call by TCRdb cannot be tested. This CDR3 is 15 amino acids long. Germline values: CDR1 LNHNV, CDR2 YYDKDF (reference sequence). The CDR3 sequence: CATSLPGTQAGELFF. Full variable domain (rest looked up from reference TRBV15 and TRBJ2-2): DAMVIQNPRYQVTQFGKPVTLSCSQTLNHNVMYWYQQKSSQAPKLLFHYYDKDFNNEADTPDNFQSRRPNTSFCFLDIRSPGLGDTAMYLCATSLPGTQAGELFFGEGSRLTVL.

This rearrangement joins TRBV5-6 to TRBJ2-6; lacking DNA, the TRBD1 call made by TCRdb goes unchecked. This CDR3 spans 17 amino acids. The germline V gene has CDR1 SGHDT and CDR2 YYEEEE. The CDR3 loop reads CASSSGGTGTGANVLTF. The variable domain in full, with the rest retrieved from reference TRBV5-6 and TRBJ2-6, is DAGVTQSPTHLIKTRGQQVTLRCSPKSGHDTVSWYQQALGQGPQFIFQYYEEEERQRGNFPDRFSGHQFPNYSSELNVNALLLGDSALYLCASSSGGTGTGANVLTFGAGSRLTVL.

This CDR3 is CASTGAGNSPLHF. J is TRBJ1-6 and V is TRBV12-3 or TRBV12-4; TCRdb gives TRBD1 as the D gene, but with no DNA this cannot be confirmed. This CDR3 comprises 13 residues.

The chain recombines TRBV12-5 with TRBJ2-3; TCRdb's D call of TRBD2 is untestable without DNA. Per germline, CDR1 LGHNT and CDR2 FRNRAP. This CDR3 region has 18 residues. This CDR3 reads CASGLVYGLAGSTDTQYF.

The rearrangement uses TRBV6-1 and TRBJ1-2. Germline V gene data show CDR1 as MNHNS and CDR2 as SASEGT. The CDR3 extends over 14 amino acids. CDR3 loop: CASSPRGGSYGYTF.

This sequence joins TRBV11-3 and TRBJ2-1; TCRdb names TRBD1, which stays unverified in the absence of DNA. There are 12 residues in the CDR3. Germline-derived CDR1 and CDR2 are SGHNT and YENEEA. The CDR3 protein is CASSTDSNEQFF.

V and J are TRBV12-3 or TRBV12-4 and TRBJ2-6. The CDR3 sequence is 19 residues long. CDR3 sequence reads: CASSSLRGLQLSGANVLTF.

The J gene is TRBJ1-4, the V gene TRBV29-1. In germline, CDR1 is SQVTM, CDR2 ANQGSEA. This CDR3 has 15 residues. The CDR3 region is CSVTLNSATNEKLFF.

The J gene is TRBJ2-5, the V gene TRBV7-8; TCRdb proposes TRBD1, but this gene call is untestable without DNA. This CDR3 has 13 amino acids. CDR1 and CDR2 from the germline V gene are SGHVS and FQNEAQ. The CDR3: CASSQRDRETQYF.

The chain couples TRBV19 to TRBJ2-1; the TRBD2 assignment by TCRdb is unverifiable without DNA. The CDR3 is 13 residues long. The germline CDR1 and CDR2 sequences are LNHDA and SQIVND (reference sequence). The CDR3 is CASSGGLVDEQFF.

V gene TRBV19 combines with J gene TRBJ1-3; TCRdb calls TRBD1, which cannot be checked without DNA. From germline, CDR1 is LNHDA and CDR2 SQIVND (reference sequence). This CDR3 contains 14 residues. The CDR3 sequence: CASSSRTGMDTIYF. The full variable domain, its missing parts supplied by reference TRBV19 and TRBJ1-3, is DGGITQSPKYLFRKEGQNVTLSCEQNLNHDAMYWYRQDPGQGLRLIYYSQIVNDFQKGDIAEGYSVSREKKESFPLTVTSAQKNPTAFYLCASSSRTGMDTIYFGEGSWLTVV.

This chain joins TRBV4-2 and TRBJ2-5. The length of the CDR3 is 15 residues. CDR1 and CDR2 from the germline V gene are LGHNA and YNFKEQ. The CDR3 loop is CASSPGLSLGETQYF.

The J gene is TRBJ2-1, the V gene TRBV5-1; the TCRdb D gene call, TRBD1, has no DNA to confirm it. CDR3 length equals 15 residues. Germline V lookup: CDR1 SGHRS, CDR2 YFSETQ. The CDR3 spells CASTVGQVFMDEQFF.

This chain joins TRBV11-1 and TRBJ2-3; no DNA is available, so the TRBD1 call from TCRdb remains unchecked. Germline CDR1 is SGHAT and CDR2 is FQDESV (reference sequence). This CDR3 is built from 19 residues. The CDR3 sequence: CASSYSPVGATRRADTQYF.

CDR3 sequence: CASTLSLTGAPTGELFF. The chain is built from TRBV6-1 and TRBJ2-2; the D call from TCRdb, TRBD1, cannot be confirmed without DNA. The CDR3 spans 17 residues. Germline CDR1 and CDR2: MNHNS and SASEGT.